This T cell receptor beta chain was captured by sequencing in a study of OX40 agonist ivuxolimab in advanced cancers. Overall study: The mean age was approximately 60 years, ranging from roughly 23 to 90, with roughly four fifths of participants male.

Profiling relied on immunoSEQ multiplex PCR, and the TCRdb table lists in-frame clones only, not all of them. The sample shows around 74,000 clones, 80% to 90% of them seen only once. Germline values: CDR1 SGHRS, CDR2 YFSETQ. The CDR3 is 13 amino acids. A note on this clone: The junction shows a germline mismatch at one end, possibly a read error.

The chain couples TRBV5-1 to TRBJ1-2, with TRBD1 matching over 8 bases. This TCR was sampled from an adult with an advanced solid tumor such as melanoma, head and neck, liver or kidney cancer. The sample in question was CD4+ or CD8+ T cells sorted from blood, obtained in a trial of the OX40 agonist ivuxolimab. The CDR3 reads CANSLVRGHGYTF. The CDR3 nucleotides read TGCGCCAACAGCTTGGTCAGGGGGCATGGCTACACCTTC.